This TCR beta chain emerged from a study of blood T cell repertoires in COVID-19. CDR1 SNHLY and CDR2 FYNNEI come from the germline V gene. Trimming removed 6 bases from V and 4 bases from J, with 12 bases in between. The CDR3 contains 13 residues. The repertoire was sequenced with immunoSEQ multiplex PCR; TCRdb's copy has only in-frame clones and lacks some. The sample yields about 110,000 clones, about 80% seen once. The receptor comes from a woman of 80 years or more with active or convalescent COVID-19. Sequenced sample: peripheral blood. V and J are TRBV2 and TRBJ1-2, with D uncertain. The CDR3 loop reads CASSAGQTYGYTF. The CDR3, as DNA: TGTGCCAGCAGCGCGGGCCAGACCTATGGCTACACCTTC.